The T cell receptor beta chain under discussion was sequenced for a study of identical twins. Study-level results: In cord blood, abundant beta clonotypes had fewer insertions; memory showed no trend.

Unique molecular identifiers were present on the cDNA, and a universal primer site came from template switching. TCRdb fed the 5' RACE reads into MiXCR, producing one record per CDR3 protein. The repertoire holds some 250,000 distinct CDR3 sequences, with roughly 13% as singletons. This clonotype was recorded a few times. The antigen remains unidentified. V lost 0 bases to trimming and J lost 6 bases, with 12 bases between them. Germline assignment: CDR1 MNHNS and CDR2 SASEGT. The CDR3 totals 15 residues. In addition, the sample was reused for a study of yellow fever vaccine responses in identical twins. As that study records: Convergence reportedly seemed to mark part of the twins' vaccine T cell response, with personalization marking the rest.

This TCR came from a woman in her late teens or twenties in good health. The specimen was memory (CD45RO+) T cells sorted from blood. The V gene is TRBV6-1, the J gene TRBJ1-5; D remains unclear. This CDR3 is CASSEAGRVSQPQHF. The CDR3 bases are TGTGCCAGCAGTGAAGCTGGGAGGGTATCTCAGCCCCAGCATTTT.